The 5 T cell receptor beta chains below were found in one sample sequenced in a study of CD8+ T cells in alopecia areata. Specified treatment: oral pan-JAK inhibitor, 5-10 mg twice daily. In each case, RNA was isolated and then reverse transcribed into cDNA as the sequencing template. Generated by immunoSEQ multiplex PCR, the TCRdb table keeps only in-frame clones and is missing some. The table includes 130,000 or so clones, approximately 90% detected once. Sequencing was performed on CD8+ T cells sorted from blood, taken at week 4, from a patient treated with tofacitinib. These receptors were collected from a human donor with alopecia areata.

This chain joins TRBV9 and TRBJ2-7; 11 bases match TRBD1. The V and J ends lost 3 bases and 5 bases, in that order; junction bases with no gene match: 4. Germline V gene lookup returns CDR1 SGDLS and CDR2 YYNGEE. This CDR3 is built from 14 residues. The CDR3, as DNA: TGTGCCAGCAGCGCCGGGACAGGGGGGAACGAGCAGTACTTC. As protein: CASSAGTGGNEQYF.

This chain connects TRBV18 to TRBJ2-3, with 13 bases matching TRBD2. V was clipped by 3 bases and J by 0 bases; unmatched bases: 6. Germline V gives CDR1 KGHSH, CDR2 LQKENI. This CDR3 has 18 residues. For the CDR3, the DNA is TGTGCCAGCTCACCTGGGACTAGCGGGGTTGCTAGCACAGATACGCAGTATTTT. It translates to CASSPGTSGVASTDTQYF.

The rearrangement uses TRBV9 and TRBJ2-1; 9 bases are a match to TRBD2. Germline V gene lookup returns CDR1 SGDLS and CDR2 YYNGEE. J gave up 9 bases and V 4 bases, and 11 bases lay outside the gene matches. The CDR3 runs to 15 residues. The CDR3 is CASSRVGSGGPEQFF. The CDR3 bases are TGTGCCAGCAGCAGAGTGGGTAGCGGGGGACCTGAGCAGTTCTTC.

Here the CDR3 reads CAWSAELSPIEAFF. As DNA, the CDR3 is TGTGCCTGGAGTGCGGAATTAAGTCCTATTGAAGCTTTCTTT. The chain joins TRBV30 to TRBJ1-1; D unclear. This CDR3 region has 14 residues. Germline V CDR1 and CDR2: GTSNPN, SVGIG (reference sequence). V lost 1 base and J lost 7, with 16 bases in between.

With regard to this clone: Other nucleotide sequences in the sample specify the same CDR3. V and J are TRBV4-1 and TRBJ2-1; 11 bases agree with TRBD2. The CDR3 runs to 17 residues. V was clipped by 0 bases and J by 4 bases; unmatched bases: 5. CDR1 is MGHRA and CDR2 is YSYEKL in the germline V gene. The CDR3 sequence: CASSQDPGLADYNEQFF. DNA of the CDR3: TGCGCCAGCAGCCAAGACCCGGGACTAGCGGATTACAATGAGCAGTTCTTC.